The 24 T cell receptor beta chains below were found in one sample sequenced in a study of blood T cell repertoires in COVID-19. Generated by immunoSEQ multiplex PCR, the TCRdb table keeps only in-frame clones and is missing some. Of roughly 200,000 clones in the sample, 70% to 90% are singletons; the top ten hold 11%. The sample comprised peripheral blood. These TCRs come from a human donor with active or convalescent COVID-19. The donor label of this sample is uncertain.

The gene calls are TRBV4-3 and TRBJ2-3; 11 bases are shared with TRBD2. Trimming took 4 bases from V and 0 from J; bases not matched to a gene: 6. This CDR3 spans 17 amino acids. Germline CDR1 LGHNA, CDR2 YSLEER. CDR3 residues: CASSPSSGGPSTDTQYF. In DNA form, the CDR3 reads TGCGCCAGCAGCCCTTCTAGCGGGGGGCCCAGCACAGATACGCAGTATTTT.

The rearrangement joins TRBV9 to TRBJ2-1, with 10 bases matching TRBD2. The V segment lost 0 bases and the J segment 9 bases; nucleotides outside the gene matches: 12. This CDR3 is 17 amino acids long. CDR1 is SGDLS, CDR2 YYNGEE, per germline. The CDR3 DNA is TGTGCCAGCAGCGTAGGGTCCCGTCTAGCGGGAGAGACTGAGCAGTTCTTC. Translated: CASSVGSRLAGETEQFF.

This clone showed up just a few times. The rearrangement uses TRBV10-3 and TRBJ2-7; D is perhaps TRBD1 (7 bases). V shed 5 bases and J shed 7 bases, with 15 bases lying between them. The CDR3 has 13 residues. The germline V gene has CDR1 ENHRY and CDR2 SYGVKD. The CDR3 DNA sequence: TGTGCCATCAGTAACCCGACAGGGAGGGAGCAGTACTTC. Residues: CAISNPTGREQYF.

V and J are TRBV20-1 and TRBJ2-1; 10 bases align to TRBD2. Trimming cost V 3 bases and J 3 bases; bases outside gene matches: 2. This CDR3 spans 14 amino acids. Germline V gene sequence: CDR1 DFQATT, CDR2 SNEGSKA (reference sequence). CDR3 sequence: CSASLAGDYNEQFF. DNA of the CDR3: TGCAGTGCTAGTCTAGCGGGAGACTACAATGAGCAGTTCTTC.

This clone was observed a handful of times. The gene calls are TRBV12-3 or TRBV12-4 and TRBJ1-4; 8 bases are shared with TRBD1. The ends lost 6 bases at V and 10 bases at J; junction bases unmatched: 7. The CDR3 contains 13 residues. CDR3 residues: CASSPDRAGKLFF. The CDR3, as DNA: TGTGCCAGCAGCCCGGACAGGGCCGGAAAACTGTTTTTT.

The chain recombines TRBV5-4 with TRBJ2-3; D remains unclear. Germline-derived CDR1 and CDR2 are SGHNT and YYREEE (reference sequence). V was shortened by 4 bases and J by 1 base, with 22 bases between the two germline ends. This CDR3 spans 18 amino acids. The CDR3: CASSPLGPLQTGTDTQYF. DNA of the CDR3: TGTGCCAGCAGCCCCCTTGGGCCACTCCAAACGGGCACAGATACGCAGTATTTT.

CDR3 coding DNA: TGTGCCAGCAGCTTGGGCGGGGGACGGGCCGGGGGAAACACCATATATTTT. Residues: CASSLGGGRAGGNTIYF. The chain joins TRBV5-4 to TRBJ1-3; weak D call: TRBD1 (5 bases). CDR1 SGHNT and CDR2 YYREEE come from the germline V gene (reference sequence). The CDR3 runs to 17 residues. Trimming took 0 bases from V and 4 from J, leaving 17 bases between them.

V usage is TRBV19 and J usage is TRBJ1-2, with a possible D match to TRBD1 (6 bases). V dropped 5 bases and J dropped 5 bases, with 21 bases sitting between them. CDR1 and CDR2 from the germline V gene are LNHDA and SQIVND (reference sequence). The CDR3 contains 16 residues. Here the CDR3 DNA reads TGTGCCAGTAGTCTCCCCACGGTCGGACAGCATTATGGCTACACCTTC. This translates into CASSLPTVGQHYGYTF.

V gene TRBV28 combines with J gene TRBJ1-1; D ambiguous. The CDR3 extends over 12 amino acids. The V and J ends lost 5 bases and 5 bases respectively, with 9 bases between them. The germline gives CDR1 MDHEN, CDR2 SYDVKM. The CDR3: CASSLSGTEAFF. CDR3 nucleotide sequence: TGTGCCAGCAGTCTATCGGGGACTGAAGCTTTCTTT.

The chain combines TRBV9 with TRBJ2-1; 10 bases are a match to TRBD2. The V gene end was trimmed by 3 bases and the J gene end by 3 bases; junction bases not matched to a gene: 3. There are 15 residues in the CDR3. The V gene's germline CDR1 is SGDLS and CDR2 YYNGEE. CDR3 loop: CASSEGLALYNEQFF. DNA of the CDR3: TGTGCCAGCAGCGAGGGACTAGCGCTCTACAATGAGCAGTTCTTC. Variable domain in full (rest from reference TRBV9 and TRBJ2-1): DSGVTQTPKHLITATGQRVTLRCSPRSGDLSVYWYQQSLDQGLQFLIQYYNGEERAKGNILERFSAQQFPDLHSELNLSSLELGDSALYFCASSEGLALYNEQFFGPGTRLTVL.

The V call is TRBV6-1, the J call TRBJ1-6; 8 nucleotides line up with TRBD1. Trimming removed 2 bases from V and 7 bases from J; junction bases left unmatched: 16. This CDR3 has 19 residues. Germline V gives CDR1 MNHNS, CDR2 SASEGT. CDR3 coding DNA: TGTGCCAGCAGTGAACGGGACAGGTTATCCCGCTGGGGGAATTCACCCCTCCACTTT. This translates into CASSERDRLSRWGNSPLHF.

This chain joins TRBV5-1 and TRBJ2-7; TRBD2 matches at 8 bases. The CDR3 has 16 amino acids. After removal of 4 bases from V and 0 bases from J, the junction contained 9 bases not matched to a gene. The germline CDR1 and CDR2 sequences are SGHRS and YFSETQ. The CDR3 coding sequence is TGCGCCAGCAGCGGAAAGCCGGGACTAGACTCCTACGAGCAGTACTTC. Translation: CASSGKPGLDSYEQYF.

This chain's CDR3 is CASSPWDTGYNEQFF. CDR3 nucleotides: TGTGCCAGCAGCCCCTGGGACACAGGCTACAATGAGCAGTTCTTC. This rearrangement joins TRBV7-2 to TRBJ2-1; a possible D gene is TRBD1 (6 bases). The length of the CDR3 is 15 residues. V was trimmed by 5 bases and J by 3 bases, leaving 14 bases between them. The germline V gene has CDR1 SGHTA and CDR2 FQGNSA. Using reference TRBV7-2 and TRBJ2-1 for the parts outside the CDR3, the full variable domain is GAGVSQSPSNKVTEKGKDVELRCDPISGHTALYWYRQSLGQGLEFLIYFQGNSAPDKSGLPSDRFSAERTGGSVSTLTIQRTQQEDSAVYLCASSPWDTGYNEQFFGPGTRLTVL.

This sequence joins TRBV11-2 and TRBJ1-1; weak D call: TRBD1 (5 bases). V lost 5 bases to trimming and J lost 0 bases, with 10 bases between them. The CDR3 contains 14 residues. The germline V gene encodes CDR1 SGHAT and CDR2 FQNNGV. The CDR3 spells CASSIPGLNTEAFF. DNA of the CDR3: TGTGCCAGCAGCATCCCAGGGTTGAACACTGAAGCTTTCTTT.

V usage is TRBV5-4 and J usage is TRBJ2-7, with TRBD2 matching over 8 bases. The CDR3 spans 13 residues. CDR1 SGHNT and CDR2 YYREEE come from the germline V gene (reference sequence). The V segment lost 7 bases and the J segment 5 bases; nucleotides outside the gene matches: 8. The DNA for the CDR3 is TGTGCCAGCCTAATAGCGGGAACCGACGAGCAGTACTTC. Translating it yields CASLIAGTDEQYF.

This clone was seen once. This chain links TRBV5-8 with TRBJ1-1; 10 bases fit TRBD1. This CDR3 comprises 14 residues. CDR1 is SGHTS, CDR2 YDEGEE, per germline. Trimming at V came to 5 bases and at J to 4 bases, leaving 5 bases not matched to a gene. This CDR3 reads CASRPDRGPTEAFF. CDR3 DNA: TGTGCCAGCAGACCCGACAGGGGGCCCACTGAAGCTTTCTTT.

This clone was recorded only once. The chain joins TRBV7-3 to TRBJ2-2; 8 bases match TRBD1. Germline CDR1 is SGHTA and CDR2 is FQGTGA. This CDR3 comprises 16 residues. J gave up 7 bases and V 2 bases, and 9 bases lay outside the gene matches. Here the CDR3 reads CASSLHQGANSGELFF. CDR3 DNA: TGTGCCAGCAGCTTACACCAGGGGGCAAATAGCGGGGAGCTGTTTTTT.

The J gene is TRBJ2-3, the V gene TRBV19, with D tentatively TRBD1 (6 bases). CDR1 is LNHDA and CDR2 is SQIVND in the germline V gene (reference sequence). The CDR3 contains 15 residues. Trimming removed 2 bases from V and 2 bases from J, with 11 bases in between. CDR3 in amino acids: CASSITGLFTDTQYF. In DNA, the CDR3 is TGTGCCAGTAGTATAACAGGGCTATTCACAGATACGCAGTATTTT.

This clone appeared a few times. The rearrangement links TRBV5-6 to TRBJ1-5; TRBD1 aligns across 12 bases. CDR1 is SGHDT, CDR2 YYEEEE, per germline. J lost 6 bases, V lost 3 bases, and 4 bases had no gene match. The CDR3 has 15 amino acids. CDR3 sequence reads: CASSWGQGAIQPQHF. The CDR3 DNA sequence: TGTGCCAGCAGCTGGGGACAGGGGGCGATTCAGCCCCAGCATTTT. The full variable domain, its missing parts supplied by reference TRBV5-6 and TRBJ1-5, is DAGVTQSPTHLIKTRGQQVTLRCSPKSGHDTVSWYQQALGQGPQFIFQYYEEEERQRGNFPDRFSGHQFPNYSSELNVNALLLGDSALYLCASSWGQGAIQPQHFGDGTRLSIL.

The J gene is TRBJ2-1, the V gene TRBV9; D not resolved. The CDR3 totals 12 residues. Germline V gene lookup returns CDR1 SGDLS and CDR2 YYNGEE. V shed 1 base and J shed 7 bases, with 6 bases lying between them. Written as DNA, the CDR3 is TGTGCCAGCAGCGTATCGCAGAATGAGCAGTTCTTC. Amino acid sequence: CASSVSQNEQFF.

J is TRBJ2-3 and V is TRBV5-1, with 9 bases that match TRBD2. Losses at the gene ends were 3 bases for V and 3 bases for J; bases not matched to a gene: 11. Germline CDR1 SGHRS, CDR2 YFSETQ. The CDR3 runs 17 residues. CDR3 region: CASSSSSGDSDTDTQYF. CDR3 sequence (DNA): TGCGCCAGCAGCTCTTCTAGCGGGGACTCTGATACAGATACGCAGTATTTT.

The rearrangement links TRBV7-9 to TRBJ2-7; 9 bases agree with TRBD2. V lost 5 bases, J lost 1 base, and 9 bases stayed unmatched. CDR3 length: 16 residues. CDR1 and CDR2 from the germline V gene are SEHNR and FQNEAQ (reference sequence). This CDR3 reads CASSKEGLAVSYEQYF. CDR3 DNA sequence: TGTGCCAGCAGCAAAGAGGGACTAGCAGTTTCCTACGAGCAGTACTTC.

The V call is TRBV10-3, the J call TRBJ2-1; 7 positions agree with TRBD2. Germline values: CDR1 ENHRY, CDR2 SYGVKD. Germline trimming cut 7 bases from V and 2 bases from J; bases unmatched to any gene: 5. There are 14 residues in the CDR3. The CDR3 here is CAITREYAYNEQFF. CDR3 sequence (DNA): TGTGCCATCACGCGGGAGTACGCCTACAATGAGCAGTTCTTC.

CDR3 protein: CASSPRSPASGSGEQFF. CDR3 bases: TGTGCCAGCTCACCACGCTCTCCCGCAAGCGGGAGCGGTGAGCAGTTCTTC. The chain links TRBV18 to TRBJ2-1, with TRBD2 identical over 8 bases. Per germline, CDR1 KGHSH and CDR2 LQKENI. The CDR3 sequence is 17 residues long. V shed 1 base and J 9 bases; nucleotides not matched to a gene: 14.